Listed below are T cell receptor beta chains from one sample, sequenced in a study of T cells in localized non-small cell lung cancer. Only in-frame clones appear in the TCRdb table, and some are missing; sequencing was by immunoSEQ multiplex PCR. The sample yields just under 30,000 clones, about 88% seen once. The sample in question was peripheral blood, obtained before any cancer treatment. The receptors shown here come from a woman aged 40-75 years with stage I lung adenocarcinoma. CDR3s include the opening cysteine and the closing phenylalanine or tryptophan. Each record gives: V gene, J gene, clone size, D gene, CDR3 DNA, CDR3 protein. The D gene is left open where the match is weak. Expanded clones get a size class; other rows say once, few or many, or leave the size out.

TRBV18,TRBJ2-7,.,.,TGTGCCAGCTCACCCGGGACCGATAGCTCCTACGAGCAGTACTTC,CASSPGTDSSYEQYF
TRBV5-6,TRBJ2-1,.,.,TGTGCCAGCAGCTTGGTGGCCGGTACCTACAATGAGCAGTTCTTC,CASSLVAGTYNEQFF
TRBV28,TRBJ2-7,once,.,TGTGCCAGCAGCCTTGGGGGGAGCTCCTACGAGCAGTACTTC,CASSLGGSSYEQYF
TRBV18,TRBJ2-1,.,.,TGTGCCAGCTCACCACCAGGGGTCCTCAACAATGAGCAGTTCTTC,CASSPPGVLNNEQFF
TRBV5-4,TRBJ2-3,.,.,TGTGCCAGCAGCTTGGAACCCACGGTTAGCACAGATACGCAGTATTTT,CASSLEPTVSTDTQYF
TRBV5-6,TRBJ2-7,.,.,TGTGCCAGCAGCTTGGGGGACTTGGTCTACGAGCAGTACTTC,CASSLGDLVYEQYF
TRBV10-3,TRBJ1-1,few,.,TGTGCCATCAGTGGTACGATGCTAGATGAAGCTTTCTTT,CAISGTMLDEAFF
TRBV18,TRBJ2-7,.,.,TGTGCCAGCTCACCGAGAGAGGGTGCTTCCTACGAGCAGTACTTC,CASSPREGASYEQYF
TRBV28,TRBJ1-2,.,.,TGTGCCAGCAGTCCGGAACTCAATGGCTACACCTTC,CASSPELNGYTF
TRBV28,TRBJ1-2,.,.,TGTGCCAGCAGACAAAACATACGAAATGGCTACACCTTC,CASRQNIRNGYTF
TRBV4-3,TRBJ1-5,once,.,TGCGCCAGCAGCCAAGATCGGGGATATAGCAATCAGCCCCAGCATTTT,CASSQDRGYSNQPQHF
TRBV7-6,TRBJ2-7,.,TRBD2,TGTGCCAGCAGCGCAGCGGGGCCGTCTAATGAGCAGTACTTC,CASSAAGPSNEQYF
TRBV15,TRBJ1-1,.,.,TGTGCCACCAGCAGAGGGCCGGGGATTGAAGCTTTCTTT,CATSRGPGIEAFF
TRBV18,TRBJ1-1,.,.,TGTGCCAGCTCACGCCCCGGGACACCGAACACTGAAGCTTTCTTT,CASSRPGTPNTEAFF
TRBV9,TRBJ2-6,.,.,TGTGCCAGCAGCGCCCTGCAGATCCCTGGGGCCAACGTCCTGACTTTC,CASSALQIPGANVLTF
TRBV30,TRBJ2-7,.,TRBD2,TGTGCCTGGAACGTAGCGGGAGACTCCTACGAGCAGTACTTC,CAWNVAGDSYEQYF
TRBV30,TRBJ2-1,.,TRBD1,TGTGCCTGGAGTTCAGGAACCCGGACAGGGAGCTCCTACAATGAGCAGTTCTTC,CAWSSGTRTGSSYNEQFF
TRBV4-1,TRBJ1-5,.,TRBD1,TGCGCCAGCAGCCATCCGGACAGGGCAAATCAGCCCCAGCATTTT,CASSHPDRANQPQHF
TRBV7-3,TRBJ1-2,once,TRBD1,TGTGCCAGCAGCTTAGCAGGGGGCGGTGGCTACACCTTC,CASSLAGGGGYTF
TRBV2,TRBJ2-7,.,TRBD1,TGTGCCAGCAGTGTGGACAGGGGCTCCTACGAGCAGTACTTC,CASSVDRGSYEQYF
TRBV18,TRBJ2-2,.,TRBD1,TGTGCCAGCTCCCCAGGGGGCCGTTCGAACACCGGGGAGCTGTTTTTT,CASSPGGRSNTGELFF
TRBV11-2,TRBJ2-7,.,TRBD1,TGTGCCAGCAGCCTCCACGGACAGGGGGCTTCCTACGAGCAGTACTTC,CASSLHGQGASYEQYF
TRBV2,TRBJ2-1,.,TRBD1,TGTGCCAGCAGTCTACAAACAGGGGCTGGGAATGAGCAGTTCTTC,CASSLQTGAGNEQFF
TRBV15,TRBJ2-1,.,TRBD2,TGTGCCACCAGCAAATGGACTAGCGGGTTTTACAATGAGCAGTTCTTC,CATSKWTSGFYNEQFF
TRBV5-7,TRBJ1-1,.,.,TGTGCCAGCAGCTTGGGGGCAGGGAATACGGGAGCTTTCTTT,CASSLGAGNTGAFF
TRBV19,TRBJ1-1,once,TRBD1,TGTGCCAGTAGTACCTCGGGACAGGGGGCAAGTGAAGCTTTCTTT,CASSTSGQGASEAFF
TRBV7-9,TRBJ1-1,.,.,TGTGCCAGCAGCTTAGTTTTAGGCGGTCCAAAAGCGGCTTTCTTT,CASSLVLGGPKAAFF
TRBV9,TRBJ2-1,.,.,TGTGCCAGCAGCGTAGATGGATGGGGGACCGAGTCCTACAATGAGCAGTTCTTC,CASSVDGWGTESYNEQFF
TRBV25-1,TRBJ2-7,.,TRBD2,TGTGCCAGCAGTGCTTCAGGGAGGGTAGGCTACGAGCAGTACTTC,CASSASGRVGYEQYF
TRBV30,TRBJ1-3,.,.,TGTGCCTGGACTCCCGGGATCAGCTCTGGAAACACCATATATTTT,CAWTPGISSGNTIYF
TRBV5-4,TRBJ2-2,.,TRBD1,TGTGCCAGCAGCTTGGAAAGGACAGGGGTGCCCGGGGAGCTGTTTTTT,CASSLERTGVPGELFF
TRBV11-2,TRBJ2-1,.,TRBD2,TGTGCCAGCAGCTTAGGAGCGGGAGTGTCAAATGAGCAGTTCTTC,CASSLGAGVSNEQFF
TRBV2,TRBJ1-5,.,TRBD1,TGTGCCAGCACGGGACAGTACGGCAATCAGCCCCAGCATTTT,CASTGQYGNQPQHF
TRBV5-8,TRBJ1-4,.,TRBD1,TGTGCCAGCAGCCTCGACCAGGGACAGGGTGGAAAACTGTTTTTT,CASSLDQGQGGKLFF
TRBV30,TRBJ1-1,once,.,TGTGCCTGGAGTGTAATCAAGAACACTGAAGCTTTCTTT,CAWSVIKNTEAFF
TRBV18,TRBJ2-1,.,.,TGTGCCAGCTCACCAATTAGCTACAATGAGCAGTTCTTC,CASSPISYNEQFF